The rows below give T cell receptor beta chains drawn from one sample of a study of blood T cell repertoires in COVID-19. Sequenced by immunoSEQ multiplex PCR; TCRdb stores in-frame clones only, minus some. The sample lists approximately 96,000 clones, nearly 95% occurring once. Material for sequencing was peripheral blood. These receptors originate from a human donor with active COVID-19. The donor label of this sample is uncertain. The conserved cysteine and the conserved F or W are not part of the CDR3 here. The order of the fields is D gene, V gene, CDR3 protein. D genes are given only for firm matches.

d_gene: -
v_gene: TRBV21-1
CDR3aa: ASSKSPLELRQNGNTIY

d_gene: TRBD2
v_gene: TRBV3-1/TRBV3-2
CDR3aa: ASSQVRGGQETQY

d_gene: -
v_gene: TRBV7-9
CDR3aa: ASSSGLYNEQF

d_gene: TRBD2
v_gene: TRBV2
CDR3aa: ASSPASGDQETQY

d_gene: -
v_gene: TRBV5-4
CDR3aa: ASSPPGLSGEQY

d_gene: TRBD2
v_gene: TRBV28
CDR3aa: ASRNYGGGSYEQY

d_gene: TRBD1
v_gene: TRBV7-2
CDR3aa: ASSFVGQGIIEQF

d_gene: TRBD1
v_gene: TRBV4-1
CDR3aa: ASSQIPGQGNEKLF

d_gene: -
v_gene: TRBV4-1
CDR3aa: ASSQVGGGSGNTIY

d_gene: -
v_gene: TRBV5-1
CDR3aa: ASSFPTGASTDTQY

d_gene: -
v_gene: TRBV3-1/TRBV3-2
CDR3aa: ASTPRGRNSPLH

d_gene: -
v_gene: TRBV12-5
CDR3aa: ASGLVPTSWEAF

d_gene: TRBD2
v_gene: TRBV5-6
CDR3aa: ASSVTGGLAVAYEQY

d_gene: TRBD1
v_gene: TRBV7-2
CDR3aa: ASSSKTGGGSPLH

d_gene: TRBD2
v_gene: TRBV4-3
CDR3aa: ASSQDGTSGPSGQF

d_gene: TRBD2
v_gene: TRBV7-2
CDR3aa: ASTPRAVAGGPGELF

d_gene: TRBD1
v_gene: TRBV6-5
CDR3aa: ASSFSRGQGSEQY

d_gene: -
v_gene: TRBV19
CDR3aa: ASSISAGINTGELF

d_gene: -
v_gene: TRBV7-5
CDR3aa: ARSFSLYNEQF

d_gene: -
v_gene: TRBV18
CDR3aa: ASSPPFAGARNEQY

d_gene: -
v_gene: TRBV11-3
CDR3aa: ASSLGGTRDTQY

d_gene: TRBD2
v_gene: TRBV19
CDR3aa: ASSKLERERGEQF

d_gene: TRBD1
v_gene: TRBV3-1/TRBV3-2
CDR3aa: ASSASGTGQETQY

d_gene: -
v_gene: TRBV5-6
CDR3aa: ASSLEAGLGGYT

d_gene: -
v_gene: TRBV3-1/TRBV3-2
CDR3aa: ASSQGPSVAYEQY

d_gene: TRBD2
v_gene: TRBV7-8
CDR3aa: ASSIRGGATETQY

d_gene: -
v_gene: TRBV4-1
CDR3aa: ASSYRDQETQY

d_gene: -
v_gene: TRBV18
CDR3aa: ASSPLPRGSTDTQY

d_gene: TRBD1
v_gene: TRBV7-2
CDR3aa: ASSYRTGGTYEQY

d_gene: -
v_gene: TRBV19
CDR3aa: ASSGRVNQPQH

d_gene: TRBD1
v_gene: TRBV12-5
CDR3aa: ASGSDRGQLNTEAF

d_gene: -
v_gene: TRBV12-3/TRBV12-4
CDR3aa: ASKKAGTGELF

d_gene: -
v_gene: TRBV11-3
CDR3aa: ASSLVDAGETQY

d_gene: TRBD1
v_gene: TRBV29-1
CDR3aa: SVSAGTGYEQY

d_gene: TRBD2
v_gene: TRBV6-6
CDR3aa: ASRRPTGTSGSKGYNEQF

d_gene: TRBD1
v_gene: TRBV7-8
CDR3aa: ASSRSTGAGDTEAF

d_gene: TRBD1
v_gene: TRBV5-4
CDR3aa: ASSNRDREHEQY

d_gene: -
v_gene: TRBV28
CDR3aa: ASRMGQGINSPLH

d_gene: -
v_gene: TRBV7-2
CDR3aa: ASSLASDSPYEQY

d_gene: TRBD1
v_gene: TRBV7-8
CDR3aa: ASSSPPAGTGATEAF

d_gene: -
v_gene: TRBV4-1
CDR3aa: ASSQGPGPSYEQY

d_gene: -
v_gene: TRBV6-5
CDR3aa: ASSGGPSYNEQF

d_gene: -
v_gene: TRBV7-6
CDR3aa: ASSLPYAQGYEQY

d_gene: TRBD1
v_gene: TRBV5-1
CDR3aa: ASSTGGTETQY

d_gene: -
v_gene: TRBV6-6
CDR3aa: ASSLSQGNSNQPQH

d_gene: TRBD1
v_gene: TRBV2
CDR3aa: ASSDIQGRSGYT

d_gene: -
v_gene: TRBV7-9
CDR3aa: ASSRGGGASGYT

d_gene: TRBD1
v_gene: TRBV7-9
CDR3aa: ASSLGRGLNEKLF

d_gene: -
v_gene: TRBV19
CDR3aa: ASSSSLTNTGELF

d_gene: -
v_gene: TRBV18
CDR3aa: ASSPRGDTQY

d_gene: -
v_gene: TRBV6-5
CDR3aa: ASSSRQEQY

d_gene: -
v_gene: TRBV10-3
CDR3aa: AISESSAQTRSVPQH

d_gene: TRBD2
v_gene: TRBV28
CDR3aa: ASSLLAGNYNEQF

d_gene: TRBD1
v_gene: TRBV18
CDR3aa: ASSPRQGFLTQY

d_gene: -
v_gene: TRBV5-1
CDR3aa: ASSSNQGTGELF